This TCR beta chain was sequenced in a study of CD8 T cell repertoires and HIV-1 epitope variants. Study context: Equal numbers of autologous T cell-negative cells presented antigen to enriched T cells. Study-level points and caveats: Eight or nine antigen-specific TCR beta clonotypes were found; about six seemed cross-reactive to variants.

Profiling relied on immunoSEQ multiplex PCR, and the TCRdb table lists in-frame clones only, not all of them. The table includes 2,500 to 3,500 clones, 69% detected once. The CDR3 length is 14 residues. Deletions cut 7 bases from V and 8 bases from J, with 20 bases between. Germline V gene sequence: CDR1 MDHEN, CDR2 SYDVKM. This clone showed up just a few times. Its target is unknown. The sequence was obtained from a male donor with HIV. The chain couples TRBV28 to TRBJ1-1, with D perhaps TRBD1 (5 bases). The sequencing input was cultured CD8+ T cells derived from PBMCs. CDR3 in amino acids: CASTPGARVPEAFF. The CDR3 nucleotides are TGTGCCAGCACCCCTGGGGCACGGGTGCCCGAAGCTTTCTTT.